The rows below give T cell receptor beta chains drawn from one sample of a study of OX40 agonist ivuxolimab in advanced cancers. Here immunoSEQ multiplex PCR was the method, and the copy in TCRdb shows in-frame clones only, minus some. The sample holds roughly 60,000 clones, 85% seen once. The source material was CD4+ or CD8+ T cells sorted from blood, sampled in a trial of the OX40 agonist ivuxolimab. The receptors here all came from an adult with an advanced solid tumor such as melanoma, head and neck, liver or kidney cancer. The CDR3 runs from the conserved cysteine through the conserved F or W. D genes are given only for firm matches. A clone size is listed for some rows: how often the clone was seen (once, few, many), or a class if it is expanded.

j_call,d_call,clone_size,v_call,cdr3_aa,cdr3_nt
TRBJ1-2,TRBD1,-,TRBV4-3,CASSLVTGGLYGYTF,TGCGCCAGCAGCCTTGTAACAGGGGGCCTCTATGGCTACACCTTC
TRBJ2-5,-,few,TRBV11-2,CASTSPWGTQYF,TGTGCCAGCACATCTCCTTGGGGGACCCAGTACTTC
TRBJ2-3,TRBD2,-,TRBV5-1,CASSLVAGVRDTQYF,TGCGCCAGCAGCTTGGTTGCGGGAGTCAGAGATACGCAGTATTTT
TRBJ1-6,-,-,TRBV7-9,CASSLVNSPLHF,TGTGCCAGCAGCTTAGTGAATTCACCCCTCCACTTT
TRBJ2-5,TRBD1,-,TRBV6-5,CASRTGGGGMAQYF,TGTGCCAGCAGGACAGGGGGCGGTGGGATGGCCCAGTACTTC
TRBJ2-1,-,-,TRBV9,CASSVGVFSYNEQFF,TGTGCCAGCAGCGTAGGGGTCTTCTCCTACAATGAGCAGTTCTTC
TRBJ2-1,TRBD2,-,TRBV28,CASSSSLAGVTYNEQFF,TGTGCCAGCAGTTCTTCACTAGCGGGAGTCACCTACAATGAGCAGTTCTTC
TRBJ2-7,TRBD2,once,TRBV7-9,CASSLTSGGPYEQYF,TGTGCCAGCAGCCTTACTAGCGGGGGACCCTACGAGCAGTACTTC
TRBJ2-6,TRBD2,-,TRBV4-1,CASSRLGLGGFGANVLTF,TGCGCCAGCAGCCGATTGGGGCTGGGGGGGTTCGGGGCCAACGTCCTGACTTTC
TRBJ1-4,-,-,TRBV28,CASSLRGVNEKLFF,TGTGCCAGCAGTTTAAGGGGGGTTAATGAAAAACTGTTTTTT
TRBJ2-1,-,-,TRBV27,CASSPPFDNEQFF,TGTGCCAGCAGTCCACCGTTCGACAATGAGCAGTTCTTC
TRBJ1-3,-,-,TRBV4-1,CASSQTFAPRGNTIYF,TGCGCCAGCAGCCAGACGTTTGCCCCAAGGGGAAACACCATATATTTT
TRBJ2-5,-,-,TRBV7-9,CASWSLNPRETQYF,TGTGCCAGCTGGAGCTTGAACCCCAGGGAGACCCAGTACTTC
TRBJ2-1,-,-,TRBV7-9,CASSPNVPSAPYNEQFF,TGTGCCAGCAGTCCCAATGTGCCTAGCGCACCCTACAATGAGCAGTTCTTC
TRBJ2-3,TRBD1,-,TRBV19,CASRPGQGEGTDTQYF,TGTGCCAGTAGACCGGGACAGGGGGAGGGCACAGATACGCAGTATTTT
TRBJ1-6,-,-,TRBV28,CAVGGNNSPLHF,TGTGCAGTGGGCGGCAACAATTCACCCCTCCACTTT
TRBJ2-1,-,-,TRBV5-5,CASSPGGYYDEQFF,TGTGCCAGCAGCCCCGGTGGCTATTATGATGAGCAGTTCTTC
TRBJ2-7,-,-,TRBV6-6,CASTPSGAEQYF,TGTGCCAGCACCCCGTCGGGGGCCGAGCAGTACTTC
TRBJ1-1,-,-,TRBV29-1,CSVQNRVGAEAFF,TGCAGCGTACAAAACAGGGTCGGGGCTGAAGCTTTCTTT
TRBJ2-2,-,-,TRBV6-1,CASRFGHLNTGELFF,TGTGCCAGCAGGTTTGGGCACCTGAACACCGGGGAGCTGTTTTTT
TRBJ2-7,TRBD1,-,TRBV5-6,CASSLGLGQGAEEQYF,TGTGCCAGCAGCTTGGGTTTGGGACAGGGGGCAGAAGAGCAGTACTTC
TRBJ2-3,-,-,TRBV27,CASSLGDTQYF,TGTGCCAGCAGTTTGGGAGATACGCAGTATTTT
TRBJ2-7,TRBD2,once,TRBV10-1,CASSAAMGLAGGVSYEQYF,TGCGCCAGCAGTGCTGCGATGGGACTAGCGGGAGGAGTCTCCTACGAGCAGTACTTC
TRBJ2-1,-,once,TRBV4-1,CASSQDISSDNEQFF,TGCGCCAGCAGCCAAGATATTTCTAGCGACAATGAGCAGTTCTTC
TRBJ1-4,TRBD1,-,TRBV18,CASSPQTGANEKLFF,TGTGCCAGCTCACCACAGACAGGGGCCAATGAAAAACTGTTTTTT
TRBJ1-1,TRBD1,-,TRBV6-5,CASSYTDRETEAFF,TGTGCCAGCAGTTACACTGACAGGGAGACTGAAGCTTTCTTT
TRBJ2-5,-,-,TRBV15,CATSSRRAETQYF,TGTGCCACCAGCTCCAGGAGGGCCGAGACCCAGTACTTC
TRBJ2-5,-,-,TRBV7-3,CASSLRPRGAEWEETQYF,TGTGCCAGCAGCTTAAGGCCCCGAGGGGCGGAGTGGGAGGAGACCCAGTACTTC
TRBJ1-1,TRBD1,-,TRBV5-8,CASSLAQGGAAEAFF,TGTGCCAGCAGCTTGGCCCAGGGGGGGGCGGCTGAAGCTTTCTTT
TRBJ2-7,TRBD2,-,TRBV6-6,CASSRGGEQYF,TGTGCCAGCAGCCGGGGGGGGGAGCAGTACTTC
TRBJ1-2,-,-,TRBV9,CASSSEAGTRLYGYTF,TGTGCCAGCAGCTCCGAAGCCGGGACACGACTCTATGGCTACACCTTC
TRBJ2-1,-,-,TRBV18,CASSPFITGKSYNEQFF,TGTGCCAGCTCACCCTTTATTACGGGAAAAAGTTACAATGAGCAGTTCTTC
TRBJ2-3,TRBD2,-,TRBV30,CAYRGLAGGTDTQYF,TGTGCCTACCGGGGACTAGCGGGAGGGACAGATACGCAGTATTTT
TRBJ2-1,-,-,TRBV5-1,CASSLATDYNEQFF,TGCGCCAGCAGCTTGGCGACAGATTACAATGAGCAGTTCTTC
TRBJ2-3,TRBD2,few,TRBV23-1,CASSHRVLADGNTQYF,TGCGCCAGCAGTCATAGGGTCCTAGCGGATGGAAATACGCAGTATTTT
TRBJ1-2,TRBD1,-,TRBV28,CASSGQGATYGYTF,TGTGCCAGCAGCGGACAGGGGGCGACCTATGGCTACACCTTC
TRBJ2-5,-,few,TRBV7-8,CASSPTPMGAETQYF,TGTGCCAGCAGCCCAACGCCGATGGGGGCCGAGACCCAGTACTTC
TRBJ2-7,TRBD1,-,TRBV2,CASSPGQVSDEQYF,TGTGCCAGCAGTCCGGGACAGGTTTCGGACGAGCAGTACTTC
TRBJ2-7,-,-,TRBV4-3,CASSQERRYEQYF,TGCGCCAGCAGCCAAGAGCGTCGCTACGAGCAGTACTTC
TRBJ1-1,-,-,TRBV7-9,CASSSGGVNTEAFF,TGTGCCAGCAGCTCTGGGGGAGTGAACACTGAAGCTTTCTTT
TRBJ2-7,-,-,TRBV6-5,CASSASSYEQYF,TGTGCCAGCAGTGCGAGCTCCTACGAGCAGTACTTC
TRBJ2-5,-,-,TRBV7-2,CASSSERPETQYF,TGTGCCAGCAGCTCGGAGCGCCCAGAGACCCAGTACTTC
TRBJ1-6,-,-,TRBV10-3,CAISDGDSPLHF,TGTGCCATCAGTGACGGGGATTCACCCCTCCACTTT
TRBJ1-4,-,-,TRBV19,CASSHGMLSEGEKLFF,TGTGCCAGTAGCCACGGGATGTTGTCAGAGGGTGAAAAACTGTTTTTT
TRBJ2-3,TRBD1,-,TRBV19,CASSGAGTGVLDTQYF,TGTGCCAGTAGTGGTGCCGGGACAGGGGTGTTAGATACGCAGTATTTT
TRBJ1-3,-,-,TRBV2,CASSDYTGTGNTIYF,TGTGCCAGCAGTGATTACACAGGGACTGGAAACACCATATATTTT
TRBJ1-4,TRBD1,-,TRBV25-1,CASSPPTGENEKLFF,TGTGCCAGCAGCCCCCCGACAGGGGAAAATGAAAAACTGTTTTTT
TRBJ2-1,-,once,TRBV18,CASSPPSGQRGEQFF,TGTGCCAGCTCACCACCGAGCGGACAAAGGGGTGAGCAGTTCTTC
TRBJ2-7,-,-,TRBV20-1,CSTRRAYEQYF,TGCAGTACCAGGAGGGCCTACGAGCAGTACTTC
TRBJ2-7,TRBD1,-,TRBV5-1,CASSLAGGRSYEQYF,TGCGCCAGCAGCTTGGCAGGGGGCAGGTCCTACGAGCAGTACTTC
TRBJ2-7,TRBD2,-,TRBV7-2,CASSPEGGLEQYF,TGTGCCAGCAGCCCCGAGGGAGGGTTGGAGCAGTACTTC
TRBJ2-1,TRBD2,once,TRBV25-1,CASSGLGTSGSDEQFF,TGTGCCAGCAGTGGATTAGGGACTAGCGGGAGCGACGAGCAGTTCTTC
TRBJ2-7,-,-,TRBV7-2,CASSPGDHYEQYF,TGTGCCAGCAGCCCCGGGGATCACTACGAGCAGTACTTC
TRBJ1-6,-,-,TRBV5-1,CASSLGMQVFPESPLHF,TGCGCCAGCAGCTTGGGGATGCAAGTATTTCCGGAATCACCCCTCCACTTT